Listed below are T cell receptor beta chains from one sample, sequenced in a study of blood T cell repertoires in COVID-19. The protocol was immunoSEQ multiplex PCR, while the TCRdb copy is restricted to in-frame clones and leaves out a portion. The sample lists about 140,000 clones; under 85% were seen once. The sample was peripheral blood. These receptors came from a woman older than 75 in a cohort sampled during active or convalescent COVID-19. The CDR3 runs from the conserved cysteine through the conserved F or W. Part of the rows lack a size; the others show once, few, many or a class for expanded clones.

j_call clone_size v_call cdr3_aa
TRBJ2-5 NA TRBV7-9 CASGQGQETQYF
TRBJ2-1 NA TRBV9 CASSVGSGDGQFF
TRBJ2-2 once TRBV7-3 CASSPTSGVIGELFF
TRBJ1-4 NA TRBV9 CASSVGGIDEKLFF
TRBJ1-2 NA TRBV7-9 CASSLFLRGARGYTF
TRBJ2-3 NA TRBV7-3 CASSLNAGGPDTQYF
TRBJ1-2 NA TRBV3-1/TRBV3-2 CASSPRSDRAASF
TRBJ2-3 NA TRBV14 CASSQDPGDTQYF
TRBJ2-1 NA TRBV6-5 CASNLRLEAPHEQFF
TRBJ2-7 NA TRBV2 CASSEALMGGVRSIEQYF
TRBJ2-2 NA TRBV7-9 CASGQTGELFF
TRBJ2-2 NA TRBV19 CASSWGQGGTGELFF
TRBJ1-1 few TRBV19 CASSIGRNTEAFF
TRBJ2-3 few TRBV6-5 CAGGIQGRSTDTQYF
TRBJ2-1 NA TRBV7-8 CASSPSGINSYNEQFF
TRBJ2-3 NA TRBV2 CASSREIRTDTQYF
TRBJ2-2 NA TRBV6-2/TRBV6-3 CASSTWAGANGGELFF
TRBJ1-2 NA TRBV12-3/TRBV12-4 CASSSQGYGYTF
TRBJ2-2 NA TRBV18 CASSPLRRTNTGELFF
TRBJ1-2 NA TRBV11-2 CASSIDRDRVSWGYTF
TRBJ1-2 NA TRBV6-2/TRBV6-3 CASSYSAASGYGYTF
TRBJ2-3 NA TRBV10-3 CAIRAGLAGSDTQYF
TRBJ1-2 NA TRBV3-1/TRBV3-2 CASSQAGGGYTF
TRBJ1-1 NA TRBV5-1 CASSLPRQGANTEAFF
TRBJ2-3 NA TRBV19 CASSSLRRAPDTQYF
TRBJ2-3 NA TRBV10-3 CAIRTGTTGTDTQYF
TRBJ2-1 NA TRBV6-2/TRBV6-3 CASSYKQGASDEQFF
TRBJ1-1 once TRBV5-1 CASSLGWTGGNTEAFF
TRBJ1-6 NA TRBV19 CASSTTIGALHF
TRBJ1-2 NA TRBV5-1 CASSSGTGRNGYTF
TRBJ2-2 few TRBV5-4 CASSRRLAGESGELFF
TRBJ2-1 few TRBV6-6 CASSHPIPLRTSGGDSPYNEQFF
TRBJ2-3 NA TRBV7-9 CASSRGLAGGNTDTQYF
TRBJ1-5 NA TRBV27 CASSLLPGGGNQPQHF